This TCR beta chain came from a study of shared clonotypes between healthy human individuals. Execution of the assay was at deep level. Method: immunoSEQ multiplex PCR; TCRdb's copy keeps in-frame clones and lacks some. The top ten clones hold approximately 1.5% of a sample with some 1 million clones, roughly 80% of them seen once. Whole-study results and caveats: Among a few donors, about 5% of naive CD4 clonotypes were found in common.

Points on this clone: Its antigen is not identified.

In germline, CDR1 is SGHRS, CDR2 YFSETQ. Trimming took off 4 bases at V and 5 bases at J, with 18 bases between the two ends. The CDR3 length is 15 residues. The receptor comes from a man in his late teens or twenties in good health. What was sequenced was memory CD4+ T cells sorted from blood. Documented subset: CD45RA-negative fraction. The V call is TRBV5-1, the J call TRBJ1-1; D is unclear. For the CDR3, the DNA is TGCGCCAGCAGCCAACACGAATCTAGGAGAACTGAAGCTTTCTTT. This translates into CASSQHESRRTEAFF.